These T cell receptor beta chains were read from a single sample in a study of T cells expressing NK-cell markers. TCRdb reprocessed the 5' RACE reads and keeps a single row for each CDR3 protein, giving no DNA. This sample contains approximately 460,000 distinct CDR3 sequences. The sequencing input was blood T cells: a sorted CD56 or NKG2C T cell subset, CD4+ or CD8+ T cells, or bulk PBMC T cells (not recorded which). The receptors derive from a woman aged 18 to 75 in good health. The CDR3 runs from the conserved cysteine through the conserved F or W.

j_gene: TRBJ2-5; len: 15; v_gene: TRBV6-1; CDR3aa: CASSPSGGPQETQYF
j_gene: TRBJ2-3; len: 13; v_gene: TRBV20-1; CDR3aa: CSATRKSTDTQYF
j_gene: TRBJ2-5; len: 14; v_gene: TRBV7-3; CDR3aa: CASSLGGVWETQYF
j_gene: TRBJ2-5; len: 14; v_gene: TRBV7-3; CDR3aa: CASSLAGPLGTQYF
j_gene: TRBJ2-7; len: 14; v_gene: TRBV20-1; CDR3aa: CSASPPGLGGEQYF
j_gene: TRBJ2-1; len: 15; v_gene: TRBV2; CDR3aa: CASSESGGLLNEQFF
j_gene: TRBJ2-1; len: 12; v_gene: TRBV5-4; CDR3aa: CASSSLSDEQFF
j_gene: TRBJ1-5; len: 15; v_gene: TRBV19; CDR3aa: CASRWDIYSNQPQHF
j_gene: TRBJ2-1; len: 11; v_gene: TRBV30; CDR3aa: CAWSGDNEQFF
j_gene: TRBJ1-1; len: 14; v_gene: TRBV12-3/TRBV12-4; CDR3aa: CASSLSSMNTEAFF
j_gene: TRBJ2-3; len: 14; v_gene: TRBV7-2; CDR3aa: CASSTGRAWDTQYF
j_gene: TRBJ1-1; len: 16; v_gene: TRBV20-1; CDR3aa: CSARDQGTGGNTEAFF
j_gene: TRBJ2-7; len: 12; v_gene: TRBV25-1; CDR3aa: CASSEGGGEQYF
j_gene: TRBJ1-5; len: 17; v_gene: TRBV11-2; CDR3aa: CASSLPITGGAGQPQHF
j_gene: TRBJ1-2; len: 13; v_gene: TRBV24-1; CDR3aa: CAISSGTGDGYTF